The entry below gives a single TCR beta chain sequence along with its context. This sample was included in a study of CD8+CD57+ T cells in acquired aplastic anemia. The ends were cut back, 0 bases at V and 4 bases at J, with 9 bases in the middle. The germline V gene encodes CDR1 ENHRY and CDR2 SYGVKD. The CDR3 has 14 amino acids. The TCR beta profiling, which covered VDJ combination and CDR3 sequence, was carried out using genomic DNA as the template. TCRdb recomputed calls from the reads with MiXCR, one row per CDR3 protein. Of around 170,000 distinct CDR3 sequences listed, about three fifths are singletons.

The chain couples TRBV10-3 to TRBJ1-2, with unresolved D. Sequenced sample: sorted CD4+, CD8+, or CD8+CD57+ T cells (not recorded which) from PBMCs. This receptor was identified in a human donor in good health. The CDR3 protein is CAISESSSSYGYTF. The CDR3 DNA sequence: TGTGCCATCAGTGAGTCGAGTTCATCCTATGGCTACACCTTC.